This T cell receptor beta chain came from a study of blood T cell repertoires in COVID-19. Original analysis: Estimates of nucleated cell counts were drawn from the amplification of reference gene primers. Data came from immunoSEQ multiplex PCR; TCRdb stores just in-frame clones and leaves some out. V and J calls and clone size are given by that table; D and trimming were obtained from the DNA. Of around 400,000 clones listed, roughly 90% were seen once; the top ten hold roughly 1.4%. Trimming cost V 3 bases and J 3 bases, with 12 bases left between them. From germline, CDR1 is KGHSH and CDR2 LQKENI. CDR3 length: 16 residues.

Sequenced material: PBMCs or T cells enriched from blood (not recorded which). The chain employs TRBV18 and TRBJ1-6, with no clear D. The receptor's source is a woman under 30 who had been exposed to COVID-19. CDR3 bases: TGTGCCAGCTCACCCGACGTGGGCAGCTATAATTCACCCCTCCACTTT. Protein product: CASSPDVGSYNSPLHF.